This T cell receptor beta chain derives from a study of shared clonotypes between healthy human individuals. At the level of the study: CD4 naive and memory got three plates each, CD8 naive two, CD8 memory one.

Assay: immunoSEQ multiplex PCR; the TCRdb copy retains only in-frame clones and omits some. Found here are about 2.4 million clones, 80% to 95% of them singletons; the top ten hold around 0.37%. Concerning this clone: Its antigen is unknown.

General observations from the study: Sampling included only blood; tissue repertoires likely differ. A reduction in generation probabilities was seen for non-shared clonotypes relative to those shared by all four donors.

The source material was naive CD4+ T cells from PBMCs. Stated subset: CD45RA+ positively selected. The receptor was derived from a man aged 18 to 30 in good health. Some clones in this sample may be carry-over from other donors' samples.

CDR3 sequence reads: CASRGTGGAYTEAFF. CDR3 in DNA: TGTGCCAGCAGGGGGACAGGGGGCGCCTACACTGAAGCTTTCTTT. The V and J genes are TRBV6-1 and TRBJ1-1; TRBD1 agrees at 12 bases. CDR3 length: 15 residues. The ends lost 6 bases at V and 3 bases at J; junction bases unmatched: 5. Germline assignment: CDR1 MNHNS and CDR2 SASEGT.